This entry describes one T cell receptor (beta chain). Its matching antigen is unknown. The sample belongs to a study of OX40 agonist ivuxolimab in advanced cancers. General study findings and limits: In the 0.1-3.0 mg/kg groups, partial responders showed among the lowest expansion. Expanded clones belonging to CD8+ T cells outnumbered, on average, those of CD4+.

The repertoire was sequenced with immunoSEQ multiplex PCR; TCRdb's copy has only in-frame clones and lacks some. The table records 95,000 or so clones, roughly 84% of them present only once. The TCR comes from an adult with an advanced solid tumor such as melanoma, head and neck, liver or kidney cancer. Sample: CD4+ or CD8+ T cells sorted from blood, taken in a trial of the OX40 agonist ivuxolimab.

In nucleotides, the CDR3 is TGTGCCAGCAGTTACCAGGGTTCTAGCACAGATACGCAGTATTTT. Protein: CASSYQGSSTDTQYF. V usage is TRBV6-5 and J usage is TRBJ2-3, with D possibly being TRBD1 (5 bases). The CDR3 covers 15 residues. Germline values: CDR1 MNHEY, CDR2 SVGAGI. The V end was cut by 2 bases, the J end by 0 bases, with 9 bases between.